The rows below give T cell receptor beta chains drawn from one sample of a study of tumor and adjacent non-tumor tissue in lung cancer. MiXCR, run by TCRdb on the multiplex PCR reads, gives a single entry per CDR3 protein. The top ten clones hold roughly 14% of a sample with 60,000 to 85,000 distinct CDR3 sequences, over 80% of them seen once. The source material was lung tumor tissue. These TCRs come from a woman aged 45-65 years with non-small cell lung cancer. Each CDR3 is given with its conserved first and last residue. A D gene is named only where the DNA matches it firmly. Clone size is shown for a subset of rows, as once, few, many or a class of expanded clone.

TRBJ2-1,.,TRBV11-1,.,CASSFGGSYYEQFF,TGTGCCAGCAGTTTTGGGGGATCCTACTATGAGCAGTTCTTC
TRBJ2-1,.,TRBV4-1,.,CASNPHAGNEQFF,TGCGCCAGCAACCCGCACGCGGGGAATGAGCAGTTCTTC
TRBJ2-2,.,TRBV4-2,.,CASSQAFNRAGELFF,TGTGCCAGCAGTCAAGCTTTCAACAGGGCCGGGGAGCTGTTTTTT
TRBJ1-4,.,TRBV20-1,.,CNAGQVAFTLFF,TGCAATGCTGGGCAGGTGGCCTTCACCCTGTTTTTT
TRBJ2-1,.,TRBV4-1,TRBD1,CASSHEWTGGEFF,TGCGCCAGCAGCCATGAGTGGACAGGGGGGGAGTTCTTC
TRBJ1-3,many,TRBV6-1,.,CASSGIRLNSGNTIYF,TGTGCCAGCAGTGGGATCAGGTTAAACTCTGGAAACACCATATATTTT
TRBJ2-5,.,TRBV20-1,TRBD2,CSASGLAGGETQYF,TGCAGTGCTAGCGGACTAGCGGGAGGGGAGACCCAGTACTTC
TRBJ1-3,.,TRBV20-1,.,CSGLTGGGNTIYF,TGCAGTGGCCTAACTGGGGGAGGAAACACCATATATTTT
TRBJ2-3,.,TRBV5-1,.,CASSLAGNTQYF,TGCGCCAGCAGCTTGGCGGGAAATACGCAGTATTTT
TRBJ2-7,.,TRBV28,.,CGGRRTGSYEQYF,TGTGGCGGCAGAAGGACTGGCTCCTACGAGCAGTACTTC
TRBJ2-1,once,TRBV30,.,CAWNKSSREQFF,TGTGCCTGGAATAAATCTAGCAGAGAGCAGTTCTTC
TRBJ2-4,.,TRBV20-1,TRBD2,CSIRDHPSGTSGDVAKNIQYF,TGCAGTATTAGAGACCATCCGTCCGGGACTAGCGGGGACGTAGCCAAAAACATTCAGTACTTC
TRBJ1-1,.,TRBV28,.,CASSLGSLRETEAIF,TGTGCCAGCAGTTTGGGTAGTCTGAGGGAAACTGAAGCTATCTTT
TRBJ2-3,.,TRBV20-1,.,CNARETSITQYF,TGCAATGCCCGCGAGACTAGTATTACGCAGTATTTT
TRBJ1-1,once,TRBV12-3/TRBV12-4,.,CTSSSLRGGVLF,TGTACCAGCAGTTCCCTTCGGGGGGGAGTTTTGTTT
TRBJ2-3,.,TRBV6-1,TRBD2,CAGSGTSRRDTQYF,TGTGCCGGCAGTGGGACTAGCAGGAGAGATACGCAGTATTTT
TRBJ1-1,.,TRBV11-2,.,CASTSRFTEAFF,TGTGCCAGTACTTCACGGTTCACTGAAGCTTTCTTT
TRBJ2-7,.,TRBV4-1,.,CASSHPLRGDGQYF,TGCGCCAGCAGCCATCCCTTGCGAGGGGACGGCCAGTACTTC
TRBJ2-7,many,TRBV7-9,.,CASSWNLYEQYF,TGTGCCAGCAGCTGGAATTTGTACGAGCAGTACTTC
TRBJ1-1,many,TRBV28,.,CASIPEGRKNTEAFF,TGTGCCAGCATCCCTGAAGGGAGAAAGAACACTGAAGCTTTCTTT
TRBJ1-5,few,TRBV12-3/TRBV12-4,.,CASSPTGNRNQPQHF,TGTGCCAGCAGTCCTACAGGGAATAGGAATCAGCCCCAGCATTTT
TRBJ2-3,.,TRBV6-6,.,CASNSQSFTDTQYF,TGTGCCAGCAATTCCCAGTCTTTCACAGATACGCAGTATTTT
TRBJ2-5,once,TRBV12-3/TRBV12-4,.,CASSLMTEAAQETQYF,TGTGCCAGCAGTTTAATGACAGAGGCCGCGCAAGAGACCCAGTACTTC
TRBJ2-1,.,TRBV20-1,.,CSARDRGARSYNEQSF,TGCAGTGCTAGGGATCGCGGCGCCCGATCCTACAATGAGCAGTCCTTC
TRBJ2-7,.,TRBV12-3/TRBV12-4,.,CVSSTRARDLPYEQYF,TGTGTCAGTAGTACCAGAGCGAGAGACCTACCCTACGAGCAGTACTTC
TRBJ2-2,.,TRBV5-6,.,CATSVQGRVFAWELFF,TGTGCCACCAGCGTGCAGGGGCGGGTTTTCGCCTGGGAGCTGTTTTTT
TRBJ2-3,many,TRBV5-5,TRBD2,CASSLGLAKITDTQYF,TGTGCCAGCAGCTTGGGACTAGCGAAAATCACAGATACGCAGTATTTT
TRBJ2-2,medium-sized,TRBV29-1,.,CSVLTGELFF,TGCAGCGTACTTACCGGGGAGCTGTTTTTT
TRBJ1-5,once,TRBV12-3/TRBV12-4,.,CTSSQRDVNRPQHF,TGTACCAGCAGTCAACGGGACGTCAATCGGCCCCAGCATTTT
TRBJ2-2,.,TRBV11-3,.,CASSSTTTNTGELFF,TGTGCCAGCAGCTCGACAACCACGAACACCGGGGAGCTGTTTTTT
TRBJ2-1,.,TRBV6-2/TRBV6-3,.,CASRSPYSWSGYNEQFF,TGTGCCAGCAGATCCCCGTATAGCTGGAGTGGCTACAATGAGCAGTTCTTC
TRBJ2-2,.,TRBV12-3/TRBV12-4,.,CASSFNRRELFF,TGTGCCAGCAGTTTTAATAGACGGGAGCTGTTTTTT
TRBJ2-2,.,TRBV11-2,.,CASSLSASSNTGELFF,TGTGCCAGCAGCTTATCGGCATCCAGTAACACCGGGGAGCTGTTTTTT
TRBJ2-1,.,TRBV11-2,.,CASTPEDGGSSYNEQLF,TGTGCCAGCACCCCAGAGGACGGGGGAAGCTCCTACAATGAGCAATTATTC
TRBJ1-1,.,TRBV29-1,.,CSVMKGGRRNTEAFF,TGCAGCGTTATGAAAGGGGGACGTCGGAACACTGAAGCTTTCTTT
TRBJ2-6,.,TRBV7-2,.,CASRKVFWWDSVSGANVLTF,TGTGCCAGCAGAAAGGTTTTCTGGTGGGACTCTGTTTCTGGGGCCAACGTCCTGACTTTC
TRBJ2-1,few,TRBV20-1,TRBD2,CSARDSGNRNEQFF,TGCAGTGCTAGAGATAGCGGGAATCGTAATGAGCAGTTCTTC
TRBJ2-7,.,TRBV29-1,TRBD1,CSVQGRGDYYEQYF,TGCAGCGTACAGGGGAGAGGTGATTACTACGAGCAGTACTTT
TRBJ2-7,.,TRBV6-5,.,CASSPESRVWYERYF,TGTGCCAGCAGTCCAGAGTCCAGGGTATGGTACGAGCGGTACTTC
TRBJ2-5,.,TRBV11-1,.,CASSLGQAQDTQYF,TGTGCCAGCAGTCTGGGACAAGCCCAAGATACCCAGTACTTC